The 27 T cell receptor beta chains in this list originate from one sample, sequenced in a study of CD8 T cells in Susac syndrome. Reverse transcription of roughly 0.5 to 1 ug RNA used random hexamers. Each CDR3 protein is one row after TCRdb ran MiXCR on the immunoSEQ multiplex PCR reads. The sample consists of about 140,000 distinct CDR3 sequences, about 95% of them appearing once. The sample taken for sequencing was CD4+ T cells from PBMCs. Every receptor here comes from a human donor with Susac syndrome.

This rearrangement joins TRBV20-1 to TRBJ2-1, with D tentatively TRBD2 (6 bases). The CDR3 covers 15 residues. Germline CDR1 is DFQATT and CDR2 is SNEGSKA (reference sequence). Trimming took off 1 base at V and 4 bases at J, with 14 bases between the two ends. CDR3 nucleotide sequence: TGCAGTGCTAGAGCGGACGGGGGACGATACAATGAGCAGTTCTTC. It codes for CSARADGGRYNEQFF.

J is TRBJ1-2 and V is TRBV7-9, with a possible D match to TRBD1 (5 bases). There are 14 residues in the CDR3. Germline V lookup: CDR1 SEHNR, CDR2 FQNEAQ (reference sequence). V shed 7 bases and J shed 5 bases, with 17 bases lying between them. Written as DNA, the CDR3 is TGTGCCAGCAACCCCATGCGGGGCAGATATGGCTACACCTTC. It specifies CASNPMRGRYGYTF.

V usage is TRBV20-1 and J usage is TRBJ1-4, with a weak D call TRBD1 (5 bases). The CDR3 contains 14 residues. Per the germline V gene, CDR1 is DFQATT and CDR2 is SNEGSKA (reference sequence). Trimming removed 3 bases from V and 6 bases from J, with 14 bases in between. In nucleotides, the CDR3 is TGCAGTGCTAGGGTAATCGGGGCTCATGAAAAACTGTTTTTT. It codes for CSARVIGAHEKLFF.

This rearrangement joins TRBV5-6 to TRBJ1-2; TRBD1 might be the D (6 bases). The CDR3 runs 12 residues. Trimming removed 5 bases from V and 13 bases from J, with 18 bases in between. Germline V gene sequence: CDR1 SGHDT, CDR2 YYEEEE. This CDR3 reads CASSRRGMALTF. The CDR3 DNA sequence: TGTGCCAGCAGTCGGAGGGGGATGGCCCTCACCTTC.

The chain joins TRBV7-2 to TRBJ2-7; D call uncertain. The V end lost 2 bases, the J end lost 6 bases, and 8 bases lay between the germline ends. This CDR3 region has 12 residues. Per germline, CDR1 SGHTA and CDR2 FQGNSA. CDR3 coding DNA: TGTGCCAGCAGCTTATCTGGTGGCGAGCAGTACTTC. Encoded protein: CASSLSGGEQYF.

The rearrangement uses TRBV2 and TRBJ1-2; tentatively, D is TRBD1 (6 bases). V lost 5 bases to trimming and J lost 6 bases, with 10 bases between them. CDR1 SNHLY and CDR2 FYNNEI come from the germline V gene. This CDR3 is built from 12 residues. CDR3 coding DNA: TGTGCCAGCAGTCTGGACAGTAATGGCTACACCTTC. This codes for CASSLDSNGYTF.

The chain uses TRBV5-1 and TRBJ2-1; D possibly corresponds to TRBD2 (6 bases). Between the trimmed V and J ends, which lost 4 bases and 7 bases, there was a span of 9 bases. The CDR3 has 12 amino acids. Germline CDR1 and CDR2: SGHRS and YFSETQ. The CDR3: CASSPGGNEQFF. The CDR3 DNA reads TGCGCCAGCAGCCCCGGGGGAAATGAGCAGTTCTTC. Supplemented by reference TRBV5-1 and TRBJ2-1, the full variable domain reads KAGVTQTPRYLIKTRGQQVTLSCSPISGHRSVSWYQQTPGQGLQFLFEYFSETQRNKGNFPGRFSGRQFSNSRSEMNVSTLELGDSALYLCASSPGGNEQFFGPGTRLTVL.

This chain links TRBV2 with TRBJ2-5, with 7 positions matching TRBD2. V shed 2 bases and J 12 bases; nucleotides not matched to a gene: 15. The CDR3 sequence is 15 residues long. CDR1 and CDR2 (germline): SNHLY, FYNNEI. CDR3 sequence reads: CASSELQRDFREEYF. DNA of the CDR3: TGTGCCAGCAGTGAACTCCAGCGGGACTTTAGGGAGGAGTACTTC.

The rearrangement uses TRBV7-6 and TRBJ2-3; D possibly corresponds to TRBD2 (6 bases). Trimming pared 5 bases from V and 9 bases from J, leaving 21 bases between. The germline CDR1 and CDR2 sequences are SGHVS and FNYEAQ. The CDR3 runs 15 residues. The CDR3 DNA follows: TGTGCCAGCAGCGGTCCAGGAGGGCCGGGAACGACGCAGTATTTT. The encoded protein is CASSGPGGPGTTQYF.

The rearrangement uses TRBV20-1 and TRBJ1-2, with 9 bases aligning to TRBD1. Per germline, CDR1 DFQATT and CDR2 SNEGSKA (reference sequence). The CDR3 runs 16 residues. Germline trimming cut 1 base from V and 0 bases from J; bases unmatched to any gene: 6. For the CDR3, the DNA is TGCAGTGCTAGAGGGACAGGGGAGGATCCTAACTATGGCTACACCTTC. Its protein product is CSARGTGEDPNYGYTF.

The chain has TRBV25-1 and TRBJ1-2; D is ambiguous. This CDR3 comprises 15 residues. Trimming shortened V by 1 base and J by 0 bases, and 9 bases separated the two germline ends. Germline values: CDR1 MGHDK, CDR2 SYGVNS. The CDR3 region has the DNA TGTGCCAGCAGTGAATCGGGGAAAACTAACTATGGCTACACCTTC. This translates into CASSESGKTNYGYTF.

The V call is TRBV4-1, the J call TRBJ2-1; 8 bases are a match to TRBD1. Germline V gene data show CDR1 as MGHRA and CDR2 as YSYEKL. V lost 1 base and J lost 11; bases outside the gene matches: 10. The CDR3 sequence is 15 residues long. Here the CDR3 DNA reads TGCGCCAGCAGCCAAGGGGAGGACAGGGCAGCCAAGCAGTTCTTC. Its protein product is CASSQGEDRAAKQFF.

The chain couples TRBV4-1 to TRBJ1-5; TRBD1 matches at 7 bases. CDR3 length: 17 residues. In germline, CDR1 is MGHRA, CDR2 YSYEKL. Trimming cost V 2 bases and J 5 bases; bases outside gene matches: 12. The chain's CDR3 is CASSQNPGQALDQPQHF. In nucleotides, the CDR3 is TGCGCCAGCAGCCAAAATCCCGGACAGGCGTTAGATCAGCCCCAGCATTTT.

The chain has TRBV5-6 and TRBJ2-1; D is ambiguous. This CDR3 has 14 amino acids. The V gene's germline CDR1 is SGHDT and CDR2 YYEEEE. V lost 3 bases and J lost 2, with 9 bases in between. The CDR3 coding sequence is TGTGCCAGCAGCTCCGACTCAACCTACAATGAGCAGTTCTTC. Its protein is CASSSDSTYNEQFF.

The genes are TRBV12-3 or TRBV12-4 and TRBJ2-3, with D perhaps being TRBD1 or TRBD2 (5 bases each). The V and J ends lost 5 bases and 6 bases respectively, with 18 bases between them. This CDR3 region has 15 residues. In DNA, the CDR3 is TGTGCCAGCAGTCCCTGGACCGCCGAGGGGGATACGCAGTATTTT. It specifies CASSPWTAEGDTQYF.

V gene TRBV27 combines with J gene TRBJ2-1, with a possible D match to TRBD2 (6 bases). The CDR3 spans 13 residues. V gave up 6 bases and J gave up 6 bases, with 12 bases separating them. Germline V lookup: CDR1 MNHEY, CDR2 SMNVEV (reference sequence). The CDR3 here is CASRGTPVNEQFF. The CDR3 nucleotides read TGTGCCAGCAGGGGGACTCCTGTCAATGAGCAGTTCTTC.

The CDR3, as DNA: TGTGCCAGCAGCCCAGAAGGACAGGGAATACACAATGAGCAGTTCTTC. This sequence encodes CASSPEGQGIHNEQFF. The chain has TRBV5-4 and TRBJ2-1, with 8 bases fitting TRBD1. Germline V gene data show CDR1 as SGHNT and CDR2 as YYREEE (reference sequence). Germline trimming cut 4 bases from V and 5 bases from J; bases unmatched to any gene: 11. This CDR3 has 16 amino acids.

J is TRBJ2-3 and V is TRBV30; 8 bases align to TRBD1. V trimming: 5 bases; J trimming: 0 bases; junction bases outside the gene matches: 4. The length of the CDR3 is 14 residues. Germline lookup yields CDR1 GTSNPN and CDR2 SVGIG (reference sequence). CDR3 in amino acids: CAWEDRASTDTQYF. For the CDR3, the DNA is TGTGCCTGGGAGGACAGGGCGAGCACAGATACGCAGTATTTT.

V is TRBV20-1 and J is TRBJ2-7; 11 nucleotides line up with TRBD2. Germline V lookup: CDR1 DFQATT, CDR2 SNEGSKA (reference sequence). The V and J ends lost 3 bases and 4 bases, in that order; junction bases with no gene match: 2. The CDR3 sequence is 13 residues long. CDR3: CSARGTSGYEQYF. The CDR3 DNA sequence: TGCAGTGCTAGGGGGACTAGCGGATACGAGCAGTACTTC.

The rearrangement uses TRBV27 and TRBJ1-2; the D gene is possibly TRBD1 (5 bases). The CDR3 length is 14 residues. Germline-derived CDR1 and CDR2 are MNHEY and SMNVEV (reference sequence). Trimming removed 5 bases from V and 2 bases from J, with 12 bases in between. The CDR3 DNA reads TGTGCCAGCAGTCCCCGAGAGGGGAACTATGGCTACACCTTC. Protein sequence: CASSPREGNYGYTF.

This rearrangement joins TRBV5-1 to TRBJ1-2; 7 nucleotides match TRBD1. The CDR3 totals 13 residues. The J segment lost 2 bases and the V segment lost 5 bases, leaving 3 bases of the junction unmatched. The germline gives CDR1 SGHRS, CDR2 YFSETQ. The CDR3 DNA sequence: TGCGCCAGCAGGGAGGGGGCGAACTATGGCTACACCTTC. Translation gives CASREGANYGYTF.

The V call is TRBV20-1, the J call TRBJ1-1, with 7 bases matching TRBD1. Trimming at V came to 5 bases and at J to 4 bases, leaving 7 bases not matched to a gene. The CDR3 runs 13 residues. CDR1 is DFQATT, CDR2 SNEGSKA, per germline (reference sequence). CDR3: CSAHRTGGTEAFF. As DNA, the CDR3 is TGCAGTGCTCATCGGACAGGCGGCACTGAAGCTTTCTTT.

CDR3 DNA sequence: TGTGCCAGCAGCTTAAGTCTATCACAGGGCGGTGGGGGGCAGCAGTACTTC. Translating gives CASSLSLSQGGGGQQYF. The rearrangement links TRBV7-8 to TRBJ2-7, with D perhaps matching TRBD1 or TRBD2 (6 bases each). The CDR3 contains 17 residues. CDR1 is SGHVS and CDR2 is FQNEAQ in the germline V gene. The V end lost 2 bases, the J end lost 8 bases, and 25 bases lay between the germline ends.

The V gene is TRBV5-1, the J gene TRBJ2-4, with TRBD1 identical over 12 bases. V trimming: 2 bases; J trimming: 8 bases; junction bases outside the gene matches: 5. This CDR3 contains 15 residues. Germline CDR1 reads SGHRS; CDR2 reads YFSETQ. This CDR3 is CASSLTGQGADIQYF. As DNA, the CDR3 is TGCGCCAGCAGCTTAACGGGACAGGGGGCAGACATTCAGTACTTC.

The rearrangement joins TRBV28 to TRBJ2-1, with D perhaps given as TRBD1 or TRBD2 (5 bases each). Trimming stripped 4 bases from V and 11 bases from J, with 12 bases between. Germline loops: CDR1 MDHEN, CDR2 SYDVKM. The CDR3 sequence is 12 residues long. CDR3 loop: CASSSLGVKQFF. The CDR3 nucleotides are TGTGCCAGCAGTTCGCTGGGGGTAAAGCAGTTCTTC.

This clonotype appeared a single time. The chain carries TRBV11-2 and TRBJ1-4, with D possibly TRBD1 on 6 matching bases. V gave up 2 bases and J gave up 8 bases, with 9 bases separating them. CDR1 SGHAT and CDR2 FQNNGV come from the germline V gene. The CDR3 has 13 residues. Here the CDR3 reads CASSLQGREKLFF. The CDR3 DNA reads TGTGCCAGCAGCTTACAGGGGAGGGAAAAACTGTTTTTT. Looking up the rest from reference TRBV11-2 and TRBJ1-4 gives the full variable domain: EAGVAQSPRYKIIEKRQSVAFWCNPISGHATLYWYQQILGQGPKLLIQFQNNGVVDDSQLPKDRFSAERLKGVDSTLKIQPAKLEDSAVYLCASSLQGREKLFFGSGTQLSVL.

The CDR3 DNA sequence: TGTGCCAGCAGTTCCCCCGGGCGGCAGGGGTGGTACTTC. Its protein product is CASSSPGRQGWYF. The chain links TRBV5-8 to TRBJ2-7; TRBD1 is a possible D gene (6 bases). This CDR3 has 13 amino acids. Germline V gene data show CDR1 as SGHTS and CDR2 as YDEGEE. V shed 5 bases and J shed 12 bases, with 21 bases lying between them.